This T cell receptor beta chain was sequenced in a study of identical twins. Findings and caveats of the study: Within monozygotic twins, out-of-frame TCR alpha sharing was underestimated by the models. Out-of-frame alpha sequences that twins shared showed excess low generation probability. A lower insertion count was a feature of abundant cord blood beta clonotypes, with no such feature in memory repertoires.

Template switching created a universal primer site, and the cDNA included unique molecular identifiers. In TCRdb, the 5' RACE reads were re-called with MiXCR into one record per CDR3 protein. The repertoire holds roughly 490,000 distinct CDR3 sequences, roughly an eighth seen once, with approximately 1% in the top ten. This clonotype has only a few counts. Antigen specificity is unknown. These records were also assigned to another study, of yellow fever vaccine responses in identical twins.

Source material: CD4+ T cells sorted from blood. This clonotype was obtained from a woman aged 18-35 years in good health.

The CDR3 loop is CSARTFGETQYF. Here the CDR3 DNA reads TGCAGTGCTAGAACGTTTGGAGAGACCCAGTACTTC. The chain recombines TRBV20-1 with TRBJ2-5, with D unclear. This CDR3 is 12 amino acids long. Between the trimmed V and J ends, which lost 2 bases and 4 bases, there was a span of 8 bases. Germline V gives CDR1 DFQATT, CDR2 SNEGSKA (reference sequence).